What follows are 12 T cell receptor beta chains derived from one specimen sequenced in a study of T-cell reconstitution after alpha-beta-depleted transplantation in children. Preparation of the TCRbeta library was carried out with unique molecular identifiers. TCRdb ran MiXCR on the PCR reads and lists one entry per CDR3 protein. Altogether around 300,000 distinct CDR3 sequences are present, 10% being singletons, with the ten largest covering 7.5%. Sequencing used PBMCs, obtained before TCRalphabeta/CD19-depleted stem cell transplant. These receptors all come from a boy under three years old with acute myeloid leukemia, due to receive a stem cell transplant.

This clonotype has at least ten counts. V usage is TRBV21-1 and J usage is TRBJ1-2; TRBD1 is the table's D call and was not checked against the DNA. TRBV21-1 is assigned pseudogene status. This CDR3 comprises 17 residues. The chain's CDR3 is CASSKDKGDREGYGYTF. Written as DNA, the CDR3 is TGTGCCAGCAGCAAAGATAAGGGCGACAGGGAGGGATATGGCTACACCTTC.

This clonotype was seen repeatedly, ten times or more. The rearrangement joins TRBV6-5 to TRBJ2-2, with D perhaps TRBD2 (6 bases). The V gene lost 2 bases and the J gene lost 6 bases, with 19 bases spanning the gap. The CDR3 spans 17 residues. CDR1 is MNHEY, CDR2 SVGAGI, per germline. CDR3 loop: CASSYRRVGGGAGELFF. CDR3 coding DNA: TGTGCCAGCAGTTACCGGAGGGTTGGGGGTGGGGCCGGGGAGCTGTTTTTT.

This clonotype was recorded at least ten times. In nucleotides, the CDR3 is TGTGCCAGCAGACGGGACAAACACACCGGGGAGCTGTTTTTT. Encoded protein: CASRRDKHTGELFF. The chain links TRBV12-3 or TRBV12-4 to TRBJ2-2; possible D gene TRBD1, 6 bases. The CDR3 sequence is 14 residues long. The V end lost 6 bases, the J end lost 3 bases, and 11 bases lay between the germline ends.

The chain has TRBV12-3 or TRBV12-4 and TRBJ1-1; D unresolved. The V end lost 7 bases, the J end lost 5 bases, and 20 bases lay between the germline ends. CDR3 length: 15 residues. CDR3 sequence (DNA): TGTGCCAGCACCCCTGGAGGGTACCGGAGGACTGAAGCTTTCTTT. Translating gives CASTPGGYRRTEAFF.

This clonotype was counted ten times or more. The chain uses TRBV20-1 and TRBJ2-7, with D unresolved. Germline-derived CDR1 and CDR2 are DFQATT and SNEGSKA (reference sequence). The length of the CDR3 is 12 residues. The V gene lost 5 bases and the J gene lost 2 bases, with 10 bases spanning the gap. The CDR3 protein is CSAGGLTYEQYF. The CDR3, as DNA: TGCAGTGCTGGTGGATTGACCTACGAGCAGTACTTC.

This clonotype was observed at least ten times. The chain couples TRBV4-3 to TRBJ2-1; 7 nucleotides align to TRBD2. Germline CDR1 reads LGHNA; CDR2 reads YSLEER. Losses at the gene ends were 0 bases for V and 5 bases for J; bases not matched to a gene: 7. CDR3 size: 16 residues. The CDR3 here is CASSQDGEGRNNEQFF. DNA for the CDR3: TGCGCCAGCAGCCAAGATGGGGAGGGCCGGAACAATGAGCAGTTCTTC.

At least ten counts were recorded for this clonotype. The V gene is TRBV29-1, the J gene TRBJ2-7, with D uncertain. V shed 4 bases and J shed 4 bases, with 8 bases lying between them. Germline loops: CDR1 SQVTM, CDR2 ANQGSEA. The CDR3 loop spans 11 amino acids. The CDR3 here is CSVVKQYEQYF. CDR3 in DNA: TGCAGCGTTGTGAAGCAGTACGAGCAGTACTTC.

There are many counts of this clonotype. This sequence joins TRBV12-3 or TRBV12-4 and TRBJ2-1; 8 nucleotides line up with TRBD2. V trimming: 7 bases; J trimming: 8 bases; junction bases outside the gene matches: 16. The CDR3 runs 16 residues. The CDR3 protein is CASNARAGGPLDEQFF. The CDR3 DNA follows: TGTGCCAGCAATGCAAGGGCGGGGGGCCCTTTGGATGAGCAGTTCTTC.

In its sample, this clonotype was seen many times. The genes are TRBV20-1 and TRBJ1-2; 11 nucleotides agree with TRBD1. Trimming took 5 bases from V and 4 from J; bases not matched to a gene: 0. The CDR3 runs 12 residues. In germline, CDR1 is DFQATT, CDR2 SNEGSKA (reference sequence). CDR3 coding DNA: TGCAGTGCTGGGACAGGGGGCTATGGCTACACCTTC. The encoded protein is CSAGTGGYGYTF.

This clonotype was detected ten times or more. This chain connects TRBV28 to TRBJ2-3, with 12 bases lining up with TRBD2. V shed 4 bases and J 3 bases; nucleotides not matched to a gene: 5. Per germline, CDR1 MDHEN and CDR2 SYDVKM. This CDR3 is 16 amino acids long. CDR3: CASSSPSGRATDTQYF. The CDR3 bases are TGTGCCAGCAGTTCGCCTAGCGGGAGGGCAACAGATACGCAGTATTTT.

This clonotype was recorded many times. This sequence joins TRBV29-1 and TRBJ2-4, with D possibly matching TRBD1 (6 bases). The CDR3 spans 11 residues. CDR1 and CDR2 from the germline V gene are SQVTM and ANQGSEA. Trimming shortened V by 7 bases and J by 3 bases, and 7 bases separated the two germline ends. The CDR3 here is CSAGHKNIQYF. The CDR3 region has the DNA TGCAGCGCGGGACACAAAAACATTCAGTACTTC.

The chain joins TRBV28 to TRBJ2-5; TRBD1 matches at 8 bases. The V gene end was trimmed by 1 base and the J gene end by 3 bases; junction bases not matched to a gene: 7. The CDR3 totals 16 residues. The V gene's germline CDR1 is MDHEN and CDR2 SYDVKM. The CDR3 spells CASSLSPWTGKETQYF. The CDR3 nucleotides read TGTGCCAGCAGTTTATCACCCTGGACAGGGAAAGAGACCCAGTACTTC.